This section outlines one T cell receptor (beta chain) sequence together with its context. CDR3 length: 17 residues. The J segment lost 2 bases and the V segment lost 1 base, leaving 9 bases of the junction unmatched. CDR1 and CDR2 (germline): SGHVS, FQNEAQ. The data were taken from a study of T-cell memory formation after mild COVID-19. TCRdb recomputed calls from the 5' RACE reads with MiXCR, one row per CDR3 protein. The table lists about 560,000 distinct CDR3 sequences, less than 25% of them singletons. The chain recombines TRBV7-8 with TRBJ1-1, with 8 bases aligning to TRBD1. The specimen was PBMCs or a T cell subset sorted from them (not recorded which). The source of this sequence is an adult woman who had mild COVID-19 (a few samples of this study predate the infection). Cell type and time point are not known. The CDR3 sequence is CASSLEFFRGPNTEAFF. The CDR3 DNA follows: TGTGCCAGCAGCTTAGAGTTTTTCAGGGGGCCAAACACTGAAGCTTTCTTT.